Listed below are T cell receptor beta chains from one sample, sequenced in a study of blood T cell repertoires in COVID-19. Only in-frame clones appear in the TCRdb table, and some are missing; sequencing was by immunoSEQ multiplex PCR. The profile shows about 67,000 clones, approximately 87% of them singletons. Sequenced input: peripheral blood. Source of these receptors: a man between 50 and 59 years old with active COVID-19. Both conserved end residues are part of each CDR3. Fields, in order: clone size, V gene, D gene, J gene, CDR3 DNA, CDR3 protein. A D gene is named only where the DNA matches it firmly. Clone size, where shown, is once, few, many, or a class for clones that have expanded.

>-|TRBV2|TRBD1|TRBJ2-7
TGTGCCAGCAGTTCGTCCCGGGACAGGGTTGAGCAGTACTTC
CASSSSRDRVEQYF
>-|TRBV5-1|-|TRBJ1-5
TGCGCCAGCAGCTTGGACAGAGATCAGCCCCAGCATTTT
CASSLDRDQPQHF
>-|TRBV3-1/TRBV3-2|-|TRBJ2-1
TGTGCCAGCAGCCCGCAAGGGGCGTCCGAAATGAGCTCCTACAATGAGCAGTTCTTC
CASSPQGASEMSSYNEQFF
>-|TRBV7-2|TRBD1|TRBJ1-2
TGTGCCAGCAGCCGGGACAGGGGGCCGTATGGCTACACCTTC
CASSRDRGPYGYTF
>-|TRBV21-1|-|TRBJ2-7
TGTGCCAGCAGCAAAGGGGGGGGAGGGGATTTAGAGCAGTACTTC
CASSKGGGGDLEQYF
>-|TRBV27|-|TRBJ1-1
TGTGCCAGCAGTCTATCGGACAGGAACACTGAAGCTTTCTTT
CASSLSDRNTEAFF
>-|TRBV7-9|-|TRBJ2-1
TGTGCCAGCAGCTTAGATCCACAGAAAGGAGGAAACTTCTTC
CASSLDPQKGGNFF
>-|TRBV14|TRBD1|TRBJ1-1
TGTGCCAGCAGCCGACAGACAGGGGCGAGCACTGAAGCTTTCTTT
CASSRQTGASTEAFF
>-|TRBV15|TRBD2|TRBJ2-1
TGTGCCACCAGCAGAACCTATAGCGGGGGTAAGAACAATGAGCAGTTCTTC
CATSRTYSGGKNNEQFF
>-|TRBV28|TRBD2|TRBJ2-7
TGTGCCAGCCAGGGGGGGACTAGCGGGTTTTACGAGCAGTACTTC
CASQGGTSGFYEQYF
>-|TRBV3-1/TRBV3-2|-|TRBJ2-7
TGTGCCAGCAGCCAAGATGGGCCGCCGGACGAGCAGTACTTC
CASSQDGPPDEQYF
>-|TRBV7-7|-|TRBJ2-7
TGTGCCAGCAGCGCCGCCACAGGGACCGAGCAGTACTTC
CASSAATGTEQYF
>-|TRBV7-2|-|TRBJ1-1
TGTGCCAGCAGCACACAGATGAACACTGAAGCTTTCTTT
CASSTQMNTEAFF
>-|TRBV5-6|-|TRBJ1-4
TGTGCCAGCAGCTTGGGAGTCACCACTAATGAAAAACTGTTTTTT
CASSLGVTTNEKLFF
>-|TRBV11-3|-|TRBJ2-7
TGTGCCAGCAGCCAAAACTCCTACGAGCAGTACTTC
CASSQNSYEQYF
>-|TRBV27|TRBD1|TRBJ1-5
TGTGCCAGCAGTTTATCCGGGACAGTCCAGAATCAGCCCCAGCATTTT
CASSLSGTVQNQPQHF
>-|TRBV19|TRBD1|TRBJ2-6
TGTGCCAGTAATAACAGGGGCTCTGGGGCCAACGTCCTGACTTTC
CASNNRGSGANVLTF
>-|TRBV5-1|TRBD1|TRBJ2-1
TGCGCCAGCAGCGCAACGGGACAGGGGAATGAGCAGTTCTTC
CASSATGQGNEQFF
>-|TRBV6-6|TRBD1|TRBJ1-1
TGTGCCAGCAGTTACGGACAGGGAGGAACTGAAGCTTTCTTT
CASSYGQGGTEAFF
>-|TRBV5-6|-|TRBJ1-2
TGTGCCAGCAGGAGAATCGCATATGGGGGACCGGGACACGTCTATGGCTACACCTTC
CASRRIAYGGPGHVYGYTF
>-|TRBV5-5|TRBD1|TRBJ2-7
TGTGCCAGCAGCTCACTCGGGACAGGGTCCTACGAGCAGTACTTC
CASSSLGTGSYEQYF
>-|TRBV28|TRBD1|TRBJ1-2
TGTGCCAGCAGTTTCCCGACAGGGCATTATGGCTACACCTTC
CASSFPTGHYGYTF
>-|TRBV30|TRBD2|TRBJ2-1
TGTGCCTGGAGTGTAGGACTAGCGGGGAGGGATGAGCAGTTCTTC
CAWSVGLAGRDEQFF
>-|TRBV6-2/TRBV6-3|-|TRBJ2-6
TGTGCCAGCAGCCTGAGCTCTGGGGCCAACGTCCTGACTTTC
CASSLSSGANVLTF
>-|TRBV9|TRBD2|TRBJ2-3
TGTGCCAGCAGCGACCCTCTAGCGGGGTTGCGGGATACGCAGTATTTT
CASSDPLAGLRDTQYF
>-|TRBV5-1|-|TRBJ2-2
TGCGCCAGCAGCTCGGACTACCGACAAACCGGGGAGCTGTTTTTT
CASSSDYRQTGELFF
>-|TRBV6-2/TRBV6-3|TRBD2|TRBJ2-1
TGTGCCAGCAGTTGGGCTAGCGGGATCTATGAGCAGTTCTTC
CASSWASGIYEQFF
>-|TRBV6-5|-|TRBJ1-1
TGTGCCAGCAGTTACTCAGGGGGAAACACTGAAGCTTTCTTT
CASSYSGGNTEAFF
>-|TRBV16|TRBD1|TRBJ1-5
TGTGCCAGCAGCCAGGACAGGGGAGACAATCAGCCCCAGCATTTT
CASSQDRGDNQPQHF
>-|TRBV7-8|TRBD2|TRBJ2-5
TGTGCCAGCAGCCACAATAGCGGGAGGGGAGAAGAGACCCAGTACTTC
CASSHNSGRGEETQYF
>medium-sized|TRBV7-9|-|TRBJ1-6
TGTGCCAGCAGTCCCGGACAGACCGATAATTCACCCCTCCACTTT
CASSPGQTDNSPLHF
>-|TRBV11-2|-|TRBJ2-1
TGTGCCAGCAGCTTAGTATACAATGAGCAGTTCTTC
CASSLVYNEQFF
>-|TRBV3-1/TRBV3-2|-|TRBJ1-6
TGTGCCAGCAGCGATTGGGACATATCTAATTCACCCCTCCACTTT
CASSDWDISNSPLHF
>-|TRBV25-1|TRBD2|TRBJ2-3
TGTGCCAGCAGTGAATTCGGGGGGGGTTTAGATACGCAGTATTTT
CASSEFGGGLDTQYF
>-|TRBV18|TRBD1|TRBJ1-2
TGTGCCAGCTCACCACGGGGACAGGGTGGAGGCTACACCTTC
CASSPRGQGGGYTF
>-|TRBV10-3|TRBD1|TRBJ1-2
TGTGCCATCAGTGGGACAGGGCTGAGGACTACATATGGCTACACCTTC
CAISGTGLRTTYGYTF
>-|TRBV7-3|TRBD1|TRBJ2-2
TGTGCCAGCAGCGGTCGGACAGGGGGCGTCGCCGGGGAGCTGTTTTTT
CASSGRTGGVAGELFF
>-|TRBV19|TRBD1|TRBJ1-4
TGTGCCAGTAACCGGGACAGAAATGAAAAACTGTTTTTT
CASNRDRNEKLFF
>-|TRBV10-3|-|TRBJ2-1
TGTGCCATCAGTTCGTTTCGGGGGAAGGAGCAGTTCTTC
CAISSFRGKEQFF
>-|TRBV10-3|-|TRBJ1-1
TGTGCCATCAGTGAGTCACCCCAGGGCGCGAACACTGAAGCTTTCTTT
CAISESPQGANTEAFF
>-|TRBV3-1/TRBV3-2|-|TRBJ2-7
TGTGCCAGCAGCCAAGTTGGCCGCGAGCAGTACTTC
CASSQVGREQYF
>-|TRBV19|TRBD2|TRBJ2-7
TGTGCCTCTAGACCCCGTTGGGCTAGCGGGGATAGCTCCTACGAGCAGTACTTC
CASRPRWASGDSSYEQYF
>few|TRBV7-9|TRBD2|TRBJ2-7
TGTGCCAGCAGCTTACTGGCGGGAGCGGGTGAGCAGTACTTC
CASSLLAGAGEQYF
>few|TRBV25-1|TRBD1|TRBJ1-5
TGTGCCAGCAGAGGACAGGACAATCAGCCCCAGCATTTT
CASRGQDNQPQHF
>-|TRBV7-7|-|TRBJ2-3
TGTGCCAGCAGCTTAGGGACAGCCGGGGGGACAGATACGCAGTATTTT
CASSLGTAGGTDTQYF
>-|TRBV3-1/TRBV3-2|TRBD1|TRBJ1-2
TGTGCCAGCAGCCAAGTCTCTGGGGACAGTGTCTTC
CASSQVSGDSVF
>-|TRBV5-1|-|TRBJ2-7
TGCGCCAGCAGCGGAACTACATACGAGCAGTACTTC
CASSGTTYEQYF
>-|TRBV19|-|TRBJ1-5
TGTGCCAGTAGCCAAAGTTTGTGGGCCTGGAACCAGCCCCAGCATTTT
CASSQSLWAWNQPQHF
>-|TRBV6-2/TRBV6-3|TRBD2|TRBJ2-1
TGTGCCAGCAGTTACGGGGCTAGCGGGAGCCCACAGGTGCAGTTCTTC
CASSYGASGSPQVQFF
>-|TRBV11-3|-|TRBJ2-1
TGTGCCAGCAGCCATCGGGAATGGGACAATGAGCAGTTCTTC
CASSHREWDNEQFF
>-|TRBV18|TRBD1|TRBJ1-6
TGTGCCAGCTCCCGGGACAGGGGGCCGAAAAATTCACCCCTCCACTTT
CASSRDRGPKNSPLHF
>-|TRBV28|-|TRBJ1-3
TGTGCCAGCACCATGGGCACGCCAGGGGTGGGAAACACCATATATTTT
CASTMGTPGVGNTIYF
>-|TRBV3-1/TRBV3-2|TRBD2|TRBJ2-5
TGTGCCAGCAGCCCACGGACTAGGACCCAAGGAGAGACCCAGTACTTC
CASSPRTRTQGETQYF
>-|TRBV3-1/TRBV3-2|-|TRBJ2-3
TGTGCCAGCAGCCGGGAGGACAATAAAATAGATACGCAGTATTTT
CASSREDNKIDTQYF